This TCR beta chain was documented in a study of post-analysis software for immune sequencing data (dated by TCRdb to the mid-2010s). At the level of the whole study: Recorded disease courses included relapsing-remitting, secondary progressive and progressive-relapsing multiple sclerosis, with some patients lacking subtype annotation. The multiple sclerosis patient repertoires were compared with more than 10 previously published healthy control repertoires from donors aged about 6 to 25 years. A subset of samples was prepared in parallel using single-end sample barcoding, then pooled and co-amplified after Illumina adapter ligation. General findings and caveats noted by the study authors: Direct clustering with F measure revealed strong co-clustering of samples prepared in the same batch, which led to a batch-effect correction. Four to six TRBV segments, including TRBV5-6, TRBV5-1 and TRBV20-1, were significantly more frequent in patients than controls. The multiple sclerosis patient group was slightly younger than the control group. Normalized Chao1 diversity was significantly lower in multiple sclerosis patients than controls, suggesting substantial peripheral T-cell clonal expansion.

The CDR3 spans 18 residues, from the cysteine through the phenylalanine. Only CDR3 DNA remains: 54 bases, in frame from the first base. The germline V and J ends show losses of 6 bases and 3 bases respectively, and no gene match explains 17 bases of the junction. In the germline V gene (reference sequence), CDR1 corresponds to PRHDT and CDR2 to FYEKMQ. Notes on this clonotype: Its specific antigen is unknown. One base away there is no much larger clone; base qualities are not given.

To demonstrate the VDJtools post-analysis software, the study profiled TCR beta repertoires from the peripheral blood of about 13 young patients with multiple sclerosis. The multiple sclerosis patients were children and adolescents ranging in age from roughly 6 to 15 years. Library preparation was by PCR. The sequencer listed for this sample is Illumina HiSeq 2500. Unique molecular identifiers were incorporated into TCR beta cDNA libraries to reduce PCR and sequencing biases. Per 1 to 10 million input T cells, roughly 500,000 cDNA molecules were obtained, such that each molecule approximated one T cell. The patient libraries were prepared and sequenced with the same protocol used for the earlier healthy control dataset. Within a given batch, samples were prepared together, multiplexed and sequenced on the same HiSeq lane. The original methods were these. MIGEC handled the raw barcoded reads, throwing out single-read molecular identifier groups before consensus assembly and CDR3 extraction. Clonotype tables were post-analysed with VDJtools, and diversity was normalized by down-sampling all datasets to the smallest sample size. In repertoire overlap clustering, CDR3 amino acid sequences, but not nucleotide sequences, were matched to correct batch-related cross-sample contamination. The raw public reads went through TCRdb reprocessing: fastp at Q25, MiXCR clone calling, in-frame beta chains kept. When rows share a CDR3 protein, they turn into one entry using the most common DNA and genes. Here the V and J calls rest on TCRdb's processing, not on the authors' analysis. The sample table lists almost 700,000 distinct CDR3 sequences, over 45% of them with a count of one. The top ten clonotypes cover roughly 12% of the sample.

The TCR sequence derives from a girl aged 2-15 years with multiple sclerosis. Sequencing was done on a sample of blood. The rearranged segments are TRBV13 and TRBJ2-3, with TRBD2 identical over 8 junction bases. The CDR3 reads CASSTTSPGGGLTDTQYF. The sequenced DNA: TGTGCCAGCAGTACCACCTCGCCCGGCGGGGGGCTAACAGATACGCAGTATTTT.